Below, 22 T cell receptor beta chains from the same sample are listed, as sequenced in a study of T cells after yellow fever vaccination. TCRdb processed the 5' RACE reads anew with MiXCR; each CDR3 protein has one entry. The top ten hold 35% to 40% of the sample, which has about 170,000 distinct CDR3 sequences, about 11% seen once. Sample: CD8+ T cells sorted from PBMCs, taken 15 days after the yellow fever booster vaccination. The receptor set was obtained from a man between 18 and 35 years old who received the YFV17D yellow fever vaccine.

The rearrangement links TRBV6-9 to TRBJ2-7, with TRBD2 identical over 10 bases. Trimming at V came to 10 bases and at J to 1 base, leaving 4 bases not matched to a gene. The CDR3 spans 13 residues. The germline gives CDR1 MNHGY, CDR2 SVAAGI. As DNA, the CDR3 is TGTGCCACCCTAGCGGGGGAATCCTACGAGCAGTACGTC. Its translation: CATLAGESYEQYV.

This clonotype was observed at least ten times. J is TRBJ1-2 and V is TRBV3-1; 7 bases line up with TRBD1. The CDR3 has 15 residues. Germline-derived CDR1 and CDR2 are LGHDT and YNNKEL (reference sequence). J lost 6 bases, V lost 0 bases, and 7 bases had no gene match. The CDR3 is CASSQDPTGSDGYTF. The CDR3 DNA reads as TGTGCCAGCAGCCAAGATCCGACAGGGAGCGATGGCTACACCTTC.

This clonotype was counted only a few times. This chain uses TRBV4-1 with TRBJ1-2; perhaps TRBD1 as D (6 bases). The CDR3 consists of 15 residues. Trimming shortened V by 4 bases and J by 0 bases, and 12 bases separated the two germline ends. CDR1 and CDR2 from the germline V gene are MGHRA and YSYEKL. In DNA, the CDR3 is TGCGCCAGCAGCCCGCCAGGGGCAGCTAACTATGGCTACACCTTC. Amino acids: CASSPPGAANYGYTF.

The sample holds a few counts of this clonotype. The chain carries TRBV11-2 and TRBJ2-7, with a tentative D call TRBD2 (6 bases). CDR1 is SGHAT and CDR2 is FQNNGV in the germline V gene. CDR3 length: 14 residues. V lost 3 bases and J lost 0, with 9 bases in between. The CDR3 region is CASSLEGLSYEQYF. The CDR3 DNA reads as TGTGCCAGCAGCTTGGAGGGGCTCTCCTACGAGCAGTACTTC.

This clonotype came up many times. The rearrangement links TRBV28 to TRBJ1-1; D not resolved. This CDR3 is built from 11 residues. CDR1 is MDHEN and CDR2 is SYDVKM in the germline V gene. Trimming stripped 2 bases from V and 6 bases from J, with 4 bases between. In DNA, the CDR3 is TGTGCCAGCAGTTTAGAACCTGAAGCTTTCTTT. This encodes CASSLEPEAFF.

The rearrangement joins TRBV20-1 to TRBJ2-1; D perhaps matches TRBD1 (6 bases). The CDR3 contains 20 residues. In germline, CDR1 is DFQATT, CDR2 SNEGSKA (reference sequence). V was cut by 2 bases and J by 10 bases, with 36 bases left in between. CDR3 sequence: CSARLIGGERDTFMAWEQFF. The DNA of the CDR3 is TGCAGTGCTAGATTGATAGGCGGAGAAAGGGACACTTTCATGGCATGGGAGCAGTTCTTC.

In this sample, this clonotype turned up a few times. The rearrangement links TRBV7-9 to TRBJ2-5, with 11 nucleotides matching TRBD2. Trimming removed 1 base from V and 4 bases from J; junction bases left unmatched: 8. The CDR3 spans 17 residues. Germline V gene sequence: CDR1 SEHNR, CDR2 FQNEAQ (reference sequence). Written as DNA, the CDR3 is TGTGCCAGCAGCTTAGTAGATAGCGGGGGGGCCGCAGAGACCCAGTACTTC. This encodes CASSLVDSGGAAETQYF.

This clonotype was observed at least ten times. The CDR3 loop reads CASSQLLGGYEQYF. For the CDR3, the DNA is TGCGCCAGCAGCCAACTACTCGGGGGCTACGAGCAGTACTTC. The chain has TRBV4-1 and TRBJ2-7; perhaps TRBD2 as D (6 bases). The CDR3 runs 14 residues. V lost 2 bases and J 3 bases, leaving 11 bases between the germline ends. Germline lookup yields CDR1 MGHRA and CDR2 YSYEKL.

The V call is TRBV11-2, the J call TRBJ2-2, with 14 bases that match TRBD2. The CDR3 spans 17 residues. The V gene's germline CDR1 is SGHAT and CDR2 FQNNGV. The V segment lost 4 bases and the J segment 3 bases; nucleotides outside the gene matches: 4. The CDR3 DNA reads TGTGCCAGCAGCTCGGGACTAGCGGGGGTTCACACCGGGGAGCTGTTTTTT. Encoded protein: CASSSGLAGVHTGELFF.

This clonotype was seen a few times. The chain joins TRBV7-2 to TRBJ1-2, with unresolved D. CDR1 and CDR2 (germline): SGHTA, FQGNSA. V lost 4 bases, J lost 4 bases, and 19 bases lay in between. The length of the CDR3 is 16 residues. The DNA for the CDR3 is TGTGCCAGCAGCTCGAACACCGCCGCGTCGGGCTATGGCTACACCTTC. It translates to CASSSNTAASGYGYTF.

The chain is built from TRBV4-1 and TRBJ1-4, with D unresolved. Germline assignment: CDR1 MGHRA and CDR2 YSYEKL. Trimming stripped 3 bases from V and 8 bases from J, with 16 bases between. The CDR3 length is 15 residues. CDR3 protein: CASSQRGIENEKLFF. The DNA of the CDR3 is TGCGCCAGCAGCCAGAGAGGGATAGAAAACGAAAAACTGTTTTTT.

This chain connects TRBV6-5 to TRBJ2-3, with D possibly being TRBD1 or TRBD2 (5 bases each). Trimming took off 5 bases at V and 0 bases at J, with 27 bases between the two ends. In germline, CDR1 is MNHEY, CDR2 SVGAGI. The CDR3 covers 20 residues. The CDR3 region is CASSRGPGHTEGPSTDTQYF. In DNA, the CDR3 is TGTGCCAGCAGTAGAGGCCCCGGACACACAGAGGGCCCAAGCACAGATACGCAGTATTTT.

The chain uses TRBV13 and TRBJ1-4, with D possibly being TRBD1 (5 bases). The germline V gene has CDR1 PRHDT and CDR2 FYEKMQ (reference sequence). Trimming left V 4 bases short and J 10 bases short, with 19 bases between. The CDR3 sequence is 15 residues long. CDR3 in amino acids: CASSSRLGLQGKLFF. CDR3 in DNA: TGTGCCAGCAGCTCCCGACTGGGGCTCCAGGGAAAACTGTTTTTT.

J is TRBJ1-5 and V is TRBV20-1, with TRBD1 as a possible D gene (5 bases). Germline values: CDR1 DFQATT, CDR2 SNEGSKA (reference sequence). V lost 0 bases to trimming and J lost 4 bases, with 10 bases between them. CDR3 length: 14 amino acids. The CDR3 reads CSARDGRENQPQHF. The CDR3 nucleotides are TGCAGTGCTAGAGATGGCAGGGAGAATCAGCCCCAGCATTTT.

This rearrangement joins TRBV4-3 to TRBJ1-5; a weak D match, TRBD1 (6 bases). V was pared by 1 base and J by 7 bases, with 14 bases between. The CDR3 contains 15 residues. The V gene's germline CDR1 is LGHNA and CDR2 YSLEER. The CDR3 sequence: CASSQAVWQGQPQHF. In DNA form, the CDR3 reads TGCGCCAGCAGCCAAGCAGTGTGGCAGGGGCAGCCCCAGCATTTT.

V and J are TRBV19 and TRBJ1-2, with 9 bases fitting TRBD1. Germline trimming cut 6 bases from V and 8 bases from J; bases unmatched to any gene: 7. Germline values: CDR1 LNHDA, CDR2 SQIVND (reference sequence). The CDR3 length is 13 residues. CDR3 region: CASSHGTGTGYTF. The CDR3 bases are TGTGCCAGTAGCCACGGGACAGGGACCGGCTACACCTTC.

The table lists this clonotype with many counts. The chain joins TRBV5-1 to TRBJ2-3; D gene uncertain. Germline V lookup: CDR1 SGHRS, CDR2 YFSETQ. The V end lost 7 bases, the J end lost 2 bases, and 8 bases lay between the germline ends. The CDR3 is 12 amino acids. CDR3 sequence reads: CASARNTDTQYF. The CDR3 DNA sequence: TGCGCCAGCGCCAGAAACACAGATACGCAGTATTTT.

This clonotype was counted only a few times. This chain links TRBV7-9 with TRBJ2-5, with TRBD2 identical over 13 bases. The CDR3 loop spans 15 amino acids. With V trimmed by 5 bases and J by 5 bases, 5 bases remained unmatched. The germline V gene encodes CDR1 SEHNR and CDR2 FQNEAQ (reference sequence). This CDR3 is CASSRLAGGRETQYF. CDR3 sequence (DNA): TGTGCCAGCAGCCGACTAGCGGGGGGCAGGGAGACCCAGTACTTC.

At least ten counts were recorded for this clonotype. This sequence joins TRBV5-1 and TRBJ2-7; D is undetermined. CDR3 length equals 12 residues. Trimming took off 1 base at V and 2 bases at J, with 4 bases between the two ends. CDR1 is SGHRS, CDR2 YFSETQ, per germline. CDR3 in DNA: TGCGCCAGCAGCTTGACCCCCTACGAGCAGTACTTC. Its protein product is CASSLTPYEQYF.

This chain connects TRBV3-1 to TRBJ2-1; the match to TRBD2 covers 13 bases. CDR1 and CDR2 (germline): LGHDT, YNNKEL (reference sequence). Germline trimming cut 1 base from V and 0 bases from J; bases unmatched to any gene: 9. The CDR3 runs to 20 residues. The CDR3 sequence is CASSQAVGTSGVSSYNEQFF. In DNA, the CDR3 is TGTGCCAGCAGCCAAGCCGTCGGGACTAGCGGGGTTAGCTCCTACAATGAGCAGTTCTTC.

The chain links TRBV28 to TRBJ1-5; a possible D gene is TRBD1 (5 bases). This CDR3 contains 13 residues. Germline loops: CDR1 MDHEN, CDR2 SYDVKM. Trimming cost V 2 bases and J 8 bases, with 10 bases left between them. In DNA form, the CDR3 reads TGTGCCAGCAGTTTAGCCGGGGACGAGCCCCAGCATTTT. Translated, it gives CASSLAGDEPQHF.

The gene calls are TRBV5-4 and TRBJ1-2; no reliable D call. The CDR3 has 15 amino acids. Trimming removed 0 bases from V and 2 bases from J, with 11 bases in between. Germline loops: CDR1 SGHNT, CDR2 YYREEE (reference sequence). The CDR3 protein is CASSLVSPANYGYTF. Here the CDR3 DNA reads TGTGCCAGCAGCTTGGTTTCGCCAGCAAACTATGGCTACACCTTC.